This TCR beta chain came from a study of blood T cell repertoires in COVID-19. Across the whole study: The United States, Italy and Spain supplied acute and convalescent COVID-19 samples. The analysed material was cDNA or gDNA that came from T cells, B-cell-depleted T cells, or PBMCs.

Original processing notes: Researchers report that nucleated cell counts were estimated from reference gene primer amplification. Libraries were prepared by immunoSEQ multiplex PCR; TCRdb keeps only in-frame clonotypes and omits some of them. V, J and clone size were drawn from that table, and D and trimming were deduced from the DNA. The data show 65,000 to 75,000 clones, over 75% seen once. This receptor was taken from a woman aged 80 or older with active or convalescent COVID-19. The sequenced sample consisted of peripheral blood.

The CDR3, as DNA: TGTGCCAGCAGCCAACTTGATGAGCAGTTCTTC. It yields the protein CASSQLDEQFF. The chain joins TRBV11-2 to TRBJ2-1; D is undetermined. The CDR3 loop spans 11 amino acids. Trimming shortened V by 5 bases and J by 8 bases, and 7 bases separated the two germline ends. Looked up from germline, CDR1 is SGHAT and CDR2 is FQNNGV.